The 13 T cell receptor beta chains reported below all come from one sample, sequenced in a study of blood T cell repertoires in COVID-19 (TCRdb year 2020). The library was built by means of the immunoSEQ multiplex PCR assay. This is the immuneACCESS table as TCRdb keeps it, with only in-frame sequences that have V and J called. A part of the clones is gone; compared with another copy, unresolved V genes explain less than half, and the rest is unexplained. The sample data list tens of thousands of clones, and 70% to 90% of these were observed just once. The ten largest clones take up more than 6.5% of the sample. The sample was peripheral blood. These receptors all come from a man aged 50 to 60 with active COVID-19.

V is TRBV10-3 and J is TRBJ1-1; D may be TRBD1 (5 bases). V lost 0 bases and J lost 4, with 21 bases in between. This CDR3 is built from 18 residues. The germline V gene encodes CDR1 ENHRY and CDR2 SYGVKD. The CDR3 DNA reads TGTGCCATCAGTGAGTCATCATTGGGTTGGGGGGTCGCCACTGAAGCTTTCTTT. Its translation: CAISESSLGWGVATEAFF.

This clone was seen just once. The chain joins TRBV2 to TRBJ2-1; 8 bases fit TRBD2. V was pared by 6 bases and J by 8 bases, with 9 bases of the junction left unmatched. Germline assignment: CDR1 SNHLY and CDR2 FYNNEI. The length of the CDR3 is 14 residues. The CDR3 spells CASRVREGRDEQFF. The CDR3 bases are TGTGCCAGCAGGGTCCGGGAGGGCCGAGATGAGCAGTTCTTC.

The gene calls are TRBV2 and TRBJ1-2; D gene ambiguous. Germline lookup yields CDR1 SNHLY and CDR2 FYNNEI. V was shortened by 0 bases and J by 10 bases, with 15 bases between the two germline ends. The CDR3 contains 14 residues. CDR3 nucleotides: TGTGCCAGCAGTGAAGCCTCGGGTCCAGTTACCTACACCTTC. It is translated as CASSEASGPVTYTF.

This chain links TRBV16 with TRBJ1-2; a weak D match, TRBD1 (5 bases). V shed 2 bases and J shed 0 bases, with 10 bases lying between them. The CDR3 is 15 residues long. Germline CDR1 and CDR2: KGHSY and FQNENV. CDR3 in amino acids: CASSQTSTANYGYTF. As DNA, the CDR3 is TGTGCCAGCAGCCAAACCTCGACAGCTAACTATGGCTACACCTTC.

This clone has just a few counts. This chain joins TRBV10-1 and TRBJ2-2, with 7 nucleotides matching TRBD2. With V trimmed by 2 bases and J by 2 bases, 5 bases remained unmatched. CDR3 length equals 16 residues. Germline CDR1 is WNHNN and CDR2 is SYGVQD (reference sequence). The CDR3 loop is CASSESGTINTGELFF. For the CDR3, the DNA is TGCGCCAGCAGTGAGAGCGGGACTATTAACACCGGGGAGCTGTTTTTT.

This chain connects TRBV7-9 to TRBJ1-2; a weak D match, TRBD1 (5 bases). V dropped 5 bases and J dropped 8 bases, with 15 bases sitting between them. Germline V gene sequence: CDR1 SEHNR, CDR2 FQNEAQ (reference sequence). The CDR3 extends over 13 amino acids. The CDR3 region is CASSPTETLGYTF. DNA for the CDR3: TGTGCCAGCAGCCCGACAGAGACCCTAGGCTACACCTTC.

The chain has TRBV28 and TRBJ2-4; D unclear. V was clipped by 2 bases and J by 9 bases, with 8 bases between them. Germline V gene sequence: CDR1 MDHEN, CDR2 SYDVKM. The CDR3 has 12 amino acids. The CDR3, as DNA: TGTGCCAGCAGTTTACTAGATGGCATTCAGTACTTC. It is translated as CASSLLDGIQYF.

The chain employs TRBV6-1 and TRBJ2-6; the match to TRBD2 covers 8 bases. The V gene's germline CDR1 is MNHNS and CDR2 SASEGT. J lost 0 bases, V lost 0 bases, and 10 bases had no gene match. The CDR3 is 20 residues long. In DNA form, the CDR3 reads TGTGCCAGCAGTGAAGCGTTTTTTCGGGAGGGAGACTCTGGGGCCAACGTCCTGACTTTC. Amino acids: CASSEAFFREGDSGANVLTF.

This clone turned up a few times. This rearrangement joins TRBV18 to TRBJ1-2; 8 bases agree with TRBD1. The CDR3 consists of 14 residues. The germline V gene encodes CDR1 KGHSH and CDR2 LQKENI. With 5 bases clipped from V and 2 bases from J, the junction kept 4 bases outside the gene matches. The CDR3 reads CASSEGQENYGYTF. As DNA, the CDR3 is TGTGCCAGCTCAGAGGGACAGGAGAACTATGGCTACACCTTC.

This clone has only a few counts. V gene TRBV20-1 combines with J gene TRBJ2-1; tentatively, D is TRBD2 (5 bases). The CDR3 contains 18 residues. Per germline, CDR1 DFQATT and CDR2 SNEGSKA (reference sequence). The V and J ends lost 3 bases and 2 bases respectively, with 23 bases between them. CDR3 residues: CSASRASLLQETYNEQFF. CDR3 coding DNA: TGCAGTGCTAGTCGAGCTAGCCTACTCCAAGAGACCTACAATGAGCAGTTCTTC.

This sequence joins TRBV28 and TRBJ1-2, with a possible D match to TRBD1 (5 bases). The CDR3 is 11 amino acids. Per germline, CDR1 MDHEN and CDR2 SYDVKM. Deletions cut 4 bases from V and 6 bases from J, with 6 bases between. This CDR3 is CASSSRDGYTF. The CDR3 DNA reads TGTGCCAGCAGTTCCAGGGATGGCTACACCTTC.

The chain joins TRBV7-2 to TRBJ2-2, with 8 bases lining up with TRBD1. The CDR3 totals 19 residues. Germline loops: CDR1 SGHTA, CDR2 FQGNSA. The ends lost 1 base at V and 6 bases at J; junction bases unmatched: 16. The CDR3 coding sequence is TGTGCCAGCAGCTTAGTAGGAAGGACAGGGAGTAATCCCGCCGGGGAGCTGTTTTTT. Translation gives CASSLVGRTGSNPAGELFF.

The CDR3 spells CASPTSGRRADTQYF. The CDR3 nucleotides are TGTGCCAGCCCGACTAGCGGGAGGAGGGCAGATACGCAGTATTTT. This chain joins TRBV21-1 and TRBJ2-3; no check of the table's D call, TRBD2, against the DNA was made. TRBV21-1 is described as a pseudogene. The CDR3 sequence is 15 residues long.